The 11 T cell receptor beta chains presented below share a single source sample, sequenced in a study of siplizumab effects on memory and regulatory T cells. Produced via immunoSEQ multiplex PCR; TCRdb's table is partial and in-frame only. The sample includes 95,000 to 100,000 clones, around 90% of them seen just once. Sequenced sample: non-Treg CD4+ T cells sorted from blood. The origin of the receptors is a human donor in good health.

The chain links TRBV14 to TRBJ2-5; tentatively, D is TRBD1 (6 bases). CDR3 length equals 16 residues. Trimming took 3 bases from V and 2 from J, leaving 16 bases between them. The germline gives CDR1 SGHDN, CDR2 FVKESK. The CDR3 region has the DNA TGTGCCAGCAGCCAGATGAACAGGGTCACTCAAGAGACCCAGTACTTC. Translated: CASSQMNRVTQETQYF.

V is TRBV18 and J is TRBJ1-1; 7 bases fit TRBD1. CDR1 KGHSH and CDR2 LQKENI come from the germline V gene. This CDR3 contains 16 residues. V lost 0 bases, J lost 4 bases, and 8 bases stayed unmatched. The CDR3 nucleotides are TGTGCCAGCTCACCACCGGGACAGATACGAGTCACTGAAGCTTTCTTT. As protein: CASSPPGQIRVTEAFF.

The rearrangement uses TRBV6-1 and TRBJ2-1; the D is unclear. V lost 3 bases, J lost 5 bases, and 8 bases lay in between. Germline CDR1 reads MNHNS; CDR2 reads SASEGT. The CDR3 totals 13 residues. The DNA for the CDR3 is TGTGCCAGCAGTGAGGTTGGCAACAATGAGCAGTTCTTC. It encodes CASSEVGNNEQFF.

The V and J genes are TRBV18 and TRBJ1-5; 8 bases match TRBD1. Trimming took 6 bases from V and 4 from J; bases not matched to a gene: 14. This CDR3 comprises 17 residues. CDR1 and CDR2 from the germline V gene are KGHSH and LQKENI. CDR3 sequence: CASSSLGPGGANQPQHF. The CDR3 DNA follows: TGTGCCAGCTCGTCCCTCGGTCCAGGGGGCGCGAATCAGCCCCAGCATTTT.

J is TRBJ2-1 and V is TRBV7-3, with TRBD2 as a possible D gene (6 bases). Germline CDR1 and CDR2: SGHTA and FQGTGA. Deletions cut 3 bases from V and 8 bases from J, with 14 bases between. The CDR3 consists of 14 residues. The CDR3 is CASSLRRDLDEQFF. CDR3 DNA sequence: TGTGCCAGCAGCTTGAGGCGGGACCTGGATGAGCAGTTCTTC. Using reference TRBV7-3 and TRBJ2-1 for the parts outside the CDR3, the full variable domain is GAGVSQTPSNKVTEKGKYVELRCDPISGHTALYWYRQSLGQGPEFLIYFQGTGAADDSGLPNDRFFAVRPEGSVSTLKIQRTERGDSAVYLCASSLRRDLDEQFFGPGTRLTVL.

Written as DNA, the CDR3 is TGTGCCACCCCGGGTAGAGACAGGGGCACTGAAGCTTTCTTT. Translating gives CATPGRDRGTEAFF. The V call is TRBV6-1, the J call TRBJ1-1, with TRBD1 matching over 8 bases. Germline CDR1 and CDR2: MNHNS and SASEGT. This CDR3 is built from 14 residues. With V trimmed by 10 bases and J by 4 bases, 11 bases remained unmatched.

The V call is TRBV5-1, the J call TRBJ2-5; D may be TRBD1 (7 bases). Trimming cost V 3 bases and J 4 bases, with 13 bases left between them. Looked up from germline, CDR1 is SGHRS and CDR2 is YFSETQ. The CDR3 sequence is 14 residues long. This CDR3 reads CASSYNRGGETQYF. The CDR3 coding sequence is TGCGCCAGCAGCTACAACAGGGGAGGAGAGACCCAGTACTTC. Together with reference TRBV5-1 and TRBJ2-5, the CDR3 gives the full variable domain: KAGVTQTPRYLIKTRGQQVTLSCSPISGHRSVSWYQQTPGQGLQFLFEYFSETQRNKGNFPGRFSGRQFSNSRSEMNVSTLELGDSALYLCASSYNRGGETQYFGPGTRLLVL.

A single count supports this clone. The rearrangement uses TRBV11-2 and TRBJ1-5, with 7 bases fitting TRBD1. The trim removed 2 bases at V and 0 bases at J, leaving 1 base unmatched. The CDR3 extends over 15 amino acids. Germline CDR1 reads SGHAT; CDR2 reads FQNNGV. Here the CDR3 reads CASSLQGGSNQPQHF. The CDR3 DNA is TGTGCCAGCAGCTTACAGGGGGGTAGCAATCAGCCCCAGCATTTT.

This chain links TRBV15 with TRBJ1-5; no reliable D call. The ends were cut back, 1 base at V and 4 bases at J, with 8 bases in the middle. This CDR3 has 14 residues. CDR1 is LNHNV, CDR2 YYDKDF, per germline (reference sequence). CDR3 sequence: CATSRVRGNQPQHF. The CDR3 DNA reads TGTGCCACCAGCAGAGTTCGGGGAAATCAGCCCCAGCATTTT.

This clone was observed once. This rearrangement joins TRBV19 to TRBJ1-4; D remains ambiguous. Trimming removed 0 bases at V and 5 bases at J, with 10 bases between. The CDR3 sequence is 15 residues long. Germline V gene sequence: CDR1 LNHDA, CDR2 SQIVND (reference sequence). The CDR3 DNA is TGTGCCAGTAGTATAGACTTTCAGCGAAATGAAAAACTGTTTTTT. This codes for CASSIDFQRNEKLFF.

The chain couples TRBV6-5 to TRBJ2-7; maybe TRBD2 (6 bases). The germline V and J ends were trimmed by 6 bases and 6 bases, with 18 bases remaining between them. Germline V gene sequence: CDR1 MNHEY, CDR2 SVGAGI. This CDR3 spans 14 amino acids. The CDR3 DNA is TGTGCCAGCAGGAGGCAAGAGCGTAGCGGCGAGCAGTACTTC. This codes for CASRRQERSGEQYF.